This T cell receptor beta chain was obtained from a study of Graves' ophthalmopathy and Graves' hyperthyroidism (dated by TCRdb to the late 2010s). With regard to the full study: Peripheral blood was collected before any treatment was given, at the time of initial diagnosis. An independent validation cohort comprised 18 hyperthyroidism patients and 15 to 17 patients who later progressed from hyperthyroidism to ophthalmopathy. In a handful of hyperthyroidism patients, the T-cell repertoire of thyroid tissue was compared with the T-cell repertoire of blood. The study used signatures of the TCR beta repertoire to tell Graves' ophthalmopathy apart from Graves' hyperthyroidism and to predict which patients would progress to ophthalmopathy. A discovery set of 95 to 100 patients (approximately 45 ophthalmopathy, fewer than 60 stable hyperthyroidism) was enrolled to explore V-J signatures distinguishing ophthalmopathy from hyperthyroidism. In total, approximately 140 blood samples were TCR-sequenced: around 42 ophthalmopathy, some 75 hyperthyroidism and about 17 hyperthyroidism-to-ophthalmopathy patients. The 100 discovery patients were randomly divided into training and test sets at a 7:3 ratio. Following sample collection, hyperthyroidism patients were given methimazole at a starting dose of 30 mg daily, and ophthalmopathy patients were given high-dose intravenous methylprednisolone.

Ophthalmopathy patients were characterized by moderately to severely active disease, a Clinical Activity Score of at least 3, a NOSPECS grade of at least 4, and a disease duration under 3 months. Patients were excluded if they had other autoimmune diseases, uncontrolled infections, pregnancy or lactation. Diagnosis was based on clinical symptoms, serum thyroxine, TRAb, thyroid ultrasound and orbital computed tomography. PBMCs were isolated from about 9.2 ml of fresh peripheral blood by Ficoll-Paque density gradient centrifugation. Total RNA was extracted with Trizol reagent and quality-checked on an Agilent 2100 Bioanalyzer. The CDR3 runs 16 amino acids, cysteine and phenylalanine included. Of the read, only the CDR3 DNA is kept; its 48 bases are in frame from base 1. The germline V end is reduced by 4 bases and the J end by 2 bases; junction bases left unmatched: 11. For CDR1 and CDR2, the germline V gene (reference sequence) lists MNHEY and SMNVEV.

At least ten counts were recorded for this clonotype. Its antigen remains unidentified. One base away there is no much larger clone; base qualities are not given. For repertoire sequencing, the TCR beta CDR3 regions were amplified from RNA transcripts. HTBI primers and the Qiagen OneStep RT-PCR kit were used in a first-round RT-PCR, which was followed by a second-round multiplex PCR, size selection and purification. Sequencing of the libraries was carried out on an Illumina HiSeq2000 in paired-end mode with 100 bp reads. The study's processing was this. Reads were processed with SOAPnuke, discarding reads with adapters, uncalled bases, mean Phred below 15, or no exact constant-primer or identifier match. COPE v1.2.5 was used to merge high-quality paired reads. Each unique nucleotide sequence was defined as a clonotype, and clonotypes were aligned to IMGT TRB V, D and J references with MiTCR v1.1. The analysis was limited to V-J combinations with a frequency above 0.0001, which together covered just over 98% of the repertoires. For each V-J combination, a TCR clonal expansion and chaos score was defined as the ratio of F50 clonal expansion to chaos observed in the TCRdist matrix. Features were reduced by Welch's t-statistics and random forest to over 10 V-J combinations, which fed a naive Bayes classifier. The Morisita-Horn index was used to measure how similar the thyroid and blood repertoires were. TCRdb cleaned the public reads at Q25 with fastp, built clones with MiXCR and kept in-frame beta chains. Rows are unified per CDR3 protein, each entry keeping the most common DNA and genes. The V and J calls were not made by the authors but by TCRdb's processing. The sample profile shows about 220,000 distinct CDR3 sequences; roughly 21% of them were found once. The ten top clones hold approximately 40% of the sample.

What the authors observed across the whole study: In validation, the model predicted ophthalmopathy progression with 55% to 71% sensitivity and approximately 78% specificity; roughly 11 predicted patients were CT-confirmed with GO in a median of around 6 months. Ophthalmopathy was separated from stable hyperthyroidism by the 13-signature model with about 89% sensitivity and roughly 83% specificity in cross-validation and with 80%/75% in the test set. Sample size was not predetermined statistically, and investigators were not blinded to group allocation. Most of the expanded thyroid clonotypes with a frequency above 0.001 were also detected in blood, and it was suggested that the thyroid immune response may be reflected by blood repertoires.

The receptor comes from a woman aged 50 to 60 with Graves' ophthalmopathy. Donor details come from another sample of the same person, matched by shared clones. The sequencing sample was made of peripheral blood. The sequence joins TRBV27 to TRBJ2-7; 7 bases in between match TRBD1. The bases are TGTGCCAGCAGTTCGCGGACAGGTGGTGTTGCCTACGAGCAGTACTTC. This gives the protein CASSSRTGGVAYEQYF.